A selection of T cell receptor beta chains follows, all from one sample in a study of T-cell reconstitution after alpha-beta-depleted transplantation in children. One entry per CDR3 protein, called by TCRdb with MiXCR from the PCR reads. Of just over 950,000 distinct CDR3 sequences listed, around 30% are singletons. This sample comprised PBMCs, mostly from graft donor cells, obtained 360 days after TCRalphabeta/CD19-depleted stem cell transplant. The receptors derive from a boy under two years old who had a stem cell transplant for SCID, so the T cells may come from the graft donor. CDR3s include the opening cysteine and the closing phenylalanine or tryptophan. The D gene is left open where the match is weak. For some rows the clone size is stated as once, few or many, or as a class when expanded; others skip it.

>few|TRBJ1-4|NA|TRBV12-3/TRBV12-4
TGTGCCAGCAGTGGGGGCTCGAGGGAAAAACTGTTTTTT
CASSGGSREKLFF
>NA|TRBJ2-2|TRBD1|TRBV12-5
TGTGCTAGTGGTTTGCCGAGGGGGCTAGGCACCGGGGAGCTGTTTTTT
CASGLPRGLGTGELFF
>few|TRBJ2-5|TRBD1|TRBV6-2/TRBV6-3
TGTGCCAGCAGTCCAGGGACAGTACCTTGGGAGACCCAGTACTTC
CASSPGTVPWETQYF
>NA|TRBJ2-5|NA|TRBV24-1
TGTGCCACCAGTGATTCGGCGGCAGGGGCCCTCCAAGAGACCCAGTACTTC
CATSDSAAGALQETQYF
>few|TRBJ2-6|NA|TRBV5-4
TGTGCCAGCAGCTTGGCCAATTCGTGGGTCGGGGCTGGGGCCAACGTCCTGACTTTC
CASSLANSWVGAGANVLTF
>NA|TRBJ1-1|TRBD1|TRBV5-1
TGCGCCAGCAGCTCTACAGGGGATGGGGCCACTGAAGCTTTCTTT
CASSSTGDGATEAFF
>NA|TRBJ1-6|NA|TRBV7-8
TGTGCCAGCAGCCCTAACTTGTTGGGGGGCTTTTTACTCAACCCGTCACCCCTCCACTTT
CASSPNLLGGFLLNPSPLHF
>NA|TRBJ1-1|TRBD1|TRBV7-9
TGTGCCAGCAGCCCTTCCCGACCAGGGGGAGCTTTCTTT
CASSPSRPGGAFF
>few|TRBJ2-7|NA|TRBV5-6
TGTGCCAGCAGCTCCCTTGGGAGCTCCTACGAGCAGTACTTC
CASSSLGSSYEQYF
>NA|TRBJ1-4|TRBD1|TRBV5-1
TGCGCCAGCAGCCTAGGGACAGGGGGCAGCAACGAAAAACTGTTTTTT
CASSLGTGGSNEKLFF
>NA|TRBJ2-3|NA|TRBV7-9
TGTGCCAGCAGCTTATCGTTCCAACGCACAGATACGCAGTATTTT
CASSLSFQRTDTQYF
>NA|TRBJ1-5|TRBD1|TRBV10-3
TGTGCCATCAGTGAGAGGACAGGGGTGAATCAGCCCCAGCATTTT
CAISERTGVNQPQHF
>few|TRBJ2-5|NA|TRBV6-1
TGTGCCAGCAGCAGACAGAATCAAGAGACCCAGTACTTC
CASSRQNQETQYF
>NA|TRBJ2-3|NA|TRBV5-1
TGCGCCAGCAGCTTGGCAGGGGATCCGCAGTATTTT
CASSLAGDPQYF
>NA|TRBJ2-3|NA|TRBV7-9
TGTGCCAGCAGCTATGTGGGACCGCCGCCAGATACGCAGTATTTT
CASSYVGPPPDTQYF
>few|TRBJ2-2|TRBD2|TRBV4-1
TGCGCCAGCAGCCAAGTTCAACTAGCGCTCGGGGAGCTGTTTTTT
CASSQVQLALGELFF
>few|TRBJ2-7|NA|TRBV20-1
TGCAGTGCCGGGACACCCACCTACGAGCAGTACTTC
CSAGTPTYEQYF
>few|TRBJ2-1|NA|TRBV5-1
TGCGCCAGCAGCACCGGTAGCTTGGGGCAGTTCTTC
CASSTGSLGQFF
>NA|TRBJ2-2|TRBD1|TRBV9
TGTGCCAGCAGCGTCCGGGACAGGGGGCCCGGGGAGCTGTTTTTT
CASSVRDRGPGELFF
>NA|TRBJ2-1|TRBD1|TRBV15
TGTGCCACCAGCTCCCCCGGGACAGAGGGGAATGAGCAGTTCTTC
CATSSPGTEGNEQFF
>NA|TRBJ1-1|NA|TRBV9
TGTGCCAGCAGCGTAGAGACTCAGAACACTGAAGCTTTCTTT
CASSVETQNTEAFF
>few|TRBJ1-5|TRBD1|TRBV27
TGTGCCAGCAGTCGTCAGGGGGCTGGTCAGCCCCAGCATTTT
CASSRQGAGQPQHF
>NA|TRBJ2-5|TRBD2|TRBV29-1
TGCAGCGCGAGCGGGGGCCTCGGGGAGACCCAGTACTTC
CSASGGLGETQYF
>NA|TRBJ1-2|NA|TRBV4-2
TGTGCCAGCAGCCAAGAAGAGGGGGCTAACTATGGCTACACCTTC
CASSQEEGANYGYTF
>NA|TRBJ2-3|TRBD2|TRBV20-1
TGCAGTGCCTGGGGCGCTAGCGGGGGCTTAGATACGCAGTATTTT
CSAWGASGGLDTQYF
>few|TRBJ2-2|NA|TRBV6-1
TGTGCCAGCGGCGACCTGGGCGGAGCCTTCACCGGGGAGCTGTTTTTT
CASGDLGGAFTGELFF
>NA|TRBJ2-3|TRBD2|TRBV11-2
TGTGCCAGCAGCTTAGGCCCGGGGGGGGGCAGAACAGATACGCAGTATTTT
CASSLGPGGGRTDTQYF
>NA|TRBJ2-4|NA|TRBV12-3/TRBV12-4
TGTGCCAGCAGTCCCCATGGGAGACTAGCCAAAAACATTCAGTACTTC
CASSPHGRLAKNIQYF
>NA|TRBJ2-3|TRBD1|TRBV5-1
TGCGCCAGCAGCTTGGCCTCGACAGGGAGATTCACAGATACGCAGTATTTT
CASSLASTGRFTDTQYF
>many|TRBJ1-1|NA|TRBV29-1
TGCAGCGTTGCTTTAGGGAACACTGAAGCTTTCTTT
CSVALGNTEAFF
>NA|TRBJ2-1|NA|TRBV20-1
TGCAGTGCTAGTACGCCGCTCGGGCTAAGTGAGCAGTTCTTC
CSASTPLGLSEQFF
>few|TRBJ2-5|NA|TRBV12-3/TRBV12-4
TGTGCCAGCAGTGGGGGACGGGGACGGGAGACCCAGTACTTC
CASSGGRGRETQYF
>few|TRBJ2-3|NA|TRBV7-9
TGTGCCAGCAGCTTGGGTGACAGGGAGGTAGATACGCAGTATTTT
CASSLGDREVDTQYF
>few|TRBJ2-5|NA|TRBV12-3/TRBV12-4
TGTGCCAGCAGTAAGCATTCTCAGGCGGAGACCCAGTACTTC
CASSKHSQAETQYF
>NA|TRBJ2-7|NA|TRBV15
TGTGCCACCAGCAGAGCCACCCTCAACGAGCAGTACTTC
CATSRATLNEQYF
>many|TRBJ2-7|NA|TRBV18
TGTGCCAGCTCACCACAGGGATGGGGCTCCTACGAGCAGTACTTC
CASSPQGWGSYEQYF